This record looks at one T cell receptor beta chain sequence and its context. One base away lies a much larger clone, so this may be a sequencing read error. Priming with a constant-region primer yielded TCR beta cDNA from roughly 500 ng total RNA. A slightly modified ARM-PCR protocol with three nested multiplex PCR rounds produced these TCR beta libraries. Rounds one and two of PCR, each of 10 cycles, were primed with TRBV1-TRBV30 forward primers and a C-beta reverse primer. Each CDR3 protein is one row after TCRdb ran MiXCR on the multiplex PCR reads. Of just over 300,000 distinct CDR3 sequences listed, around three fifths were seen once; the top ten hold approximately 17%. The sample comes from a study of tumor-infiltrating lymphocytes in primary liver carcinoma. Study background: Surgical resection was used to treat these primary liver carcinoma patients.

The length of the CDR3 is 15 residues. Germline loops: CDR1 SQVTM, CDR2 ANQGSEA. With 1 base removed from V and 2 bases from J, the gap between germline ends came to 13 bases. They got blood RNA out of unsorted whole blood and also pulled out germline DNA. This receptor was taken from a woman younger than 45 with primary liver carcinoma and hepatitis B virus infection. This chain links TRBV29-1 with TRBJ2-3; the D gene is possibly TRBD1 (5 bases). The sequenced material came from peripheral blood. The CDR3 region has the DNA TGCAGCGTTGAAGTGGGCAGGGCCCACACAGATACGCAGTATTTT. Protein product: CSVEVGRAHTDTQYF.